This paragraph reports one T cell receptor (beta chain). The data derive from a study of blood T cell repertoires in COVID-19. Study overall: From the United States, Italy and Spain came samples of acute and convalescent COVID-19. PBMCs, B-cell-depleted T cells, or T cells provided the cDNA or gDNA that made up the material.

This CDR3 has 18 residues. V was shortened by 0 bases and J by 4 bases, with 20 bases between the two germline ends. Germline V gene sequence: CDR1 LGHDT, CDR2 YNNKEL (reference sequence). Original processing notes: Reference gene primer amplification yielded estimated nucleated cell counts. Assay: immunoSEQ multiplex PCR; the TCRdb copy retains only in-frame clones and omits some. V and J calls and clone size come straight from that table; D and trimming were deduced from the DNA. This sample carries roughly 30,000 clones, nearly 90% of them seen once, and the ten largest clones take less than 9.5%.

The chain joins TRBV3-1 (or the pseudogene TRBV3-2) to TRBJ2-3; D is perhaps TRBD1 (5 bases). The sequencing sample was made of peripheral blood. The TCR was taken from a human donor in a cohort sampled during active COVID-19. The CDR3, as DNA: TGTGCCAGCAGCCAAGAGGCACCTATTTGGGGCACTGCAGATACGCAGTATTTT. It translates to CASSQEAPIWGTADTQYF.